This T cell receptor (beta chain) was identified in a study of graft-versus-host responses after intestinal transplantation. As for the study in general: Tacrolimus plus steroids were given to all recipients for around three years, preceded by anti-thymocyte globulin induction. General study findings and limits: Graft-versus-host to host-versus-graft clonal ratios in allografts were high in patients with graft-donor T cell macrochimerism. Recipient marrow contained GvH clones, some of which appeared first in ileum or blood. Early post-transplant falls in HvG clones accompanied the peak levels of circulating GvH clones.

CDR3 length: 16 residues. Deletions cut 1 base from V and 3 bases from J, with 15 bases between. Germline-derived CDR1 and CDR2 are SGHAT and FQNNGV. About this clone: The antigen is undetermined.

Produced via immunoSEQ multiplex PCR; TCRdb's table is partial and in-frame only. In the table there are about 77,000 clones, 92% of which are singletons. The J gene is TRBJ1-2, the V gene TRBV11-2; D remains ambiguous. This TCR derives from a human patient who received an intestinal transplant, so some T cells may come from the graft donor. The sample was PBMCs, taken 98 days after intestinal transplantation. The CDR3, as DNA: TGTGCCAGCAGCTTAGGTCGGTTTGGATTCGACTATGGCTACACCTTC. It yields the protein CASSLGRFGFDYGYTF. Full variable domain (missing parts from reference TRBV11-2 and TRBJ1-2): EAGVAQSPRYKIIEKRQSVAFWCNPISGHATLYWYQQILGQGPKLLIQFQNNGVVDDSQLPKDRFSAERLKGVDSTLKIQPAKLEDSAVYLCASSLGRFGFDYGYTFGSGTRLTVV.